One and the same sample provided the 29 T cell receptor beta chains below, sequenced in a study of cytomegalovirus exposure and HLA in healthy donors. Use of 60 Vbeta and 13 Jbeta primers characterized the PCR. Assay used: immunoSEQ multiplex PCR; TCRdb lists only in-frame clones, some missing. The sample holds over 100,000 clones, 50% to 65% seen once. Specimen: PBMCs. The receptors were sampled from a man in his forties or fifties in good health and CMV-seropositive.

V usage is TRBV29-1 and J usage is TRBJ1-1, with a weak D call TRBD1 (5 bases). V lost 4 bases and J 5 bases, leaving 14 bases between the germline ends. Germline CDR1 reads SQVTM; CDR2 reads ANQGSEA. CDR3 length: 13 amino acids. CDR3 sequence (DNA): TGCAGCGTTGGTGATGACAGCGAAACTGAAGCTTTCTTT. Translating it yields CSVGDDSETEAFF.

The chain employs TRBV28 and TRBJ2-7; 9 bases match TRBD2. CDR1 and CDR2 from the germline V gene are MDHEN and SYDVKM. This CDR3 has 13 amino acids. The V segment lost 0 bases and the J segment 10 bases; nucleotides outside the gene matches: 4. The chain's CDR3 is CASSLWTSGHQYF. The CDR3 DNA is TGTGCCAGCAGTTTATGGACTAGCGGCCATCAGTACTTC.

This rearrangement joins TRBV7-3 to TRBJ1-1; no firm D call. V was clipped by 8 bases and J by 1 base, with 11 bases between them. The CDR3 spans 13 residues. CDR1 is SGHTA and CDR2 is FQGTGA in the germline V gene. The CDR3 DNA is TGTGCCAGCGCGGGAGGGCCGAACACTGAAGCTTTCTTT. Translated: CASAGGPNTEAFF.

This clone was counted only a few times. The chain links TRBV5-1 to TRBJ2-5; D gene uncertain. The V end was cut by 5 bases, the J end by 0 bases, with 8 bases between. This CDR3 spans 13 amino acids. Germline CDR1 is SGHRS and CDR2 is YFSETQ. The chain's CDR3 is CASRESNQETQYF. Written as DNA, the CDR3 is TGCGCCAGCAGAGAGAGTAACCAAGAGACCCAGTACTTC.

The chain links TRBV10-3 to TRBJ2-6; D perhaps matches TRBD1 (6 bases). The CDR3 has 14 amino acids. Trimming pared 4 bases from V and 9 bases from J, leaving 13 bases between. The germline V gene has CDR1 ENHRY and CDR2 SYGVKD. As DNA, the CDR3 is TGTGCCATCAGTGCCCGGGACAAGGGCAACGTCCTGACTTTC. Protein: CAISARDKGNVLTF.

This clone was found once. The gene calls are TRBV9 and TRBJ2-3, with 13 bases fitting TRBD2. Germline V lookup: CDR1 SGDLS, CDR2 YYNGEE. This CDR3 has 18 residues. With 0 bases clipped from V and 10 bases from J, the junction kept 14 bases outside the gene matches. In DNA form, the CDR3 reads TGTGCCAGCAGCGTAGAAGATCGAGGGACTAGCGGGACTGGGTCGCAGTATTTT. This gives the protein CASSVEDRGTSGTGSQYF. The variable domain in full, completed from reference TRBV9 and TRBJ2-3, reads DSGVTQTPKHLITATGQRVTLRCSPRSGDLSVYWYQQSLDQGLQFLIQYYNGEERAKGNILERFSAQQFPDLHSELNLSSLELGDSALYFCASSVEDRGTSGTGSQYFGPGTRLTVL.

This clone showed up just a few times. CDR3 region: CASSFVRNTEAFF. CDR3 coding DNA: TGTGCCAGCAGCTTTGTGCGGAACACTGAAGCTTTCTTT. The chain employs TRBV5-5 and TRBJ1-1, with unresolved D. The ends were cut back, 2 bases at V and 1 base at J, with 6 bases in the middle. This CDR3 is 13 amino acids long. Germline CDR1 reads SGHKS; CDR2 reads YYEKEE (reference sequence).

This chain uses TRBV27 with TRBJ2-6, with a tentative D call TRBD1 (5 bases). Germline values: CDR1 MNHEY, CDR2 SMNVEV (reference sequence). CDR3 length equals 18 residues. The V end lost 2 bases, the J end lost 2 bases, and 16 bases lay between the germline ends. The CDR3 nucleotides read TGTGCCAGCAGTTTAAGGGGTTCACACCCCCCTGGGGCCAACGTCCTGACTTTC. This gives the protein CASSLRGSHPPGANVLTF.

The table lists this clone with a few counts. The chain carries TRBV2 and TRBJ2-7, with 8 bases aligning to TRBD1. Germline V gene lookup returns CDR1 SNHLY and CDR2 FYNNEI. With V trimmed by 5 bases and J by 3 bases, 3 bases remained unmatched. The CDR3 runs to 13 residues. This CDR3 reads CASSRTGSYEQYF. CDR3 bases: TGTGCCAGCAGTCGGACAGGGAGCTACGAGCAGTACTTC.

In its sample, this clone was seen a few times. The genes are TRBV19 and TRBJ1-1; D uncertain. The ends were cut back, 4 bases at V and 6 bases at J, with 12 bases in the middle. The CDR3 runs to 13 residues. The germline V gene has CDR1 LNHDA and CDR2 SQIVND (reference sequence). For the CDR3, the DNA is TGTGCCAGTAGTACCCCCCCCGAGGCTGAAGCTTTCTTT. This sequence encodes CASSTPPEAEAFF.

This chain joins TRBV28 and TRBJ1-2, with 7 bases aligning to TRBD1. Per the germline V gene, CDR1 is MDHEN and CDR2 is SYDVKM. The CDR3 is made up of 15 amino acids. Trimming took 5 bases from V and 0 from J; bases not matched to a gene: 6. CDR3 region: CASSTTGNPNYGYTF. Written as DNA, the CDR3 is TGTGCCAGCAGTACGACAGGGAATCCTAACTATGGCTACACCTTC.

This clone was counted once. The V and J genes are TRBV27 and TRBJ2-3, with TRBD2 identical over 7 bases. V was clipped by 3 bases and J by 0 bases; unmatched bases: 3. This CDR3 is 15 amino acids long. The germline gives CDR1 MNHEY, CDR2 SMNVEV (reference sequence). The chain's CDR3 is CASSFSGASTDTQYF. The CDR3 region has the DNA TGTGCCAGCAGTTTCAGCGGGGCTAGCACAGATACGCAGTATTTT.

The chain carries TRBV28 and TRBJ2-1; TRBD2 agrees at 7 bases. The V and J ends lost 2 bases and 9 bases, in that order; junction bases with no gene match: 10. Germline V gene data show CDR1 as MDHEN and CDR2 as SYDVKM. The CDR3 loop spans 15 amino acids. DNA of the CDR3: TGTGCCAGCAGTTTAGGGTCTAGCGGACCCGCTGAGCAGTTCTTC. It codes for CASSLGSSGPAEQFF.

A few counts support this clone. The genes are TRBV5-4 and TRBJ2-3; 12 bases match TRBD2. The V gene's germline CDR1 is SGHNT and CDR2 YYREEE (reference sequence). Trimming removed 4 bases from V and 5 bases from J; junction bases left unmatched: 8. The CDR3 is 16 amino acids. This CDR3 reads CASSGRLAGAVDTQYF. As DNA, the CDR3 is TGTGCCAGCAGCGGCCGACTAGCGGGGGCCGTAGATACGCAGTATTTT.

The chain recombines TRBV7-3 with TRBJ2-5; 7 bases match TRBD1. The trim removed 4 bases at V and 1 base at J, leaving 3 bases unmatched. This CDR3 contains 14 residues. CDR1 and CDR2 (germline): SGHTA, FQGTGA. CDR3: CASSSGQPQETQYF. CDR3 nucleotides: TGTGCCAGCAGCTCGGGACAGCCCCAAGAGACCCAGTACTTC.

This clone was counted once. The chain uses TRBV6-1 and TRBJ1-2; 8 bases agree with TRBD1. The CDR3 contains 17 residues. Germline V CDR1 and CDR2: MNHNS, SASEGT. After removal of 2 bases from V and 7 bases from J, the junction contained 15 bases not matched to a gene. CDR3 in amino acids: CASSEMVRGLTTSGYTF. The CDR3 nucleotides are TGTGCCAGCAGTGAAATGGTCAGGGGGCTGACGACTAGTGGCTACACCTTC.

J is TRBJ2-7 and V is TRBV6-5; 8 bases are a match to TRBD1. The CDR3 contains 15 residues. The germline CDR1 and CDR2 sequences are MNHEY and SVGAGI. V was clipped by 6 bases and J by 1 base; unmatched bases: 8. In nucleotides, the CDR3 is TGTGCCAGCAGCCAGGGACAGGCAGCGTCCTACGAGCAGTACTTC. It specifies CASSQGQAASYEQYF.

The rearrangement joins TRBV28 to TRBJ2-2, with 7 bases that match TRBD2. Germline trimming cut 10 bases from V and 1 base from J; bases unmatched to any gene: 9. The CDR3 runs 15 residues. The V gene's germline CDR1 is MDHEN and CDR2 SYDVKM. The CDR3 DNA sequence: TGTGCCATCCTGGGAGGGACGCGGAACACCGGGGAGCTGTTTTTT. It yields the protein CAILGGTRNTGELFF.

The J gene is TRBJ2-7, the V gene TRBV18; D might be TRBD1 (5 bases). Deletions cut 2 bases from V and 6 bases from J, with 14 bases between. Per germline, CDR1 KGHSH and CDR2 LQKENI. This CDR3 spans 14 amino acids. CDR3 coding DNA: TGTGCCAGCTCACCAGGCGTAGGGGAAGGCGAGCAGTACTTC. Translated, it gives CASSPGVGEGEQYF.

This sequence joins TRBV29-1 and TRBJ2-3; D perhaps matches TRBD2 (5 bases). The CDR3 loop spans 15 amino acids. CDR1 SQVTM and CDR2 ANQGSEA come from the germline V gene. Trimming took off 4 bases at V and 0 bases at J, with 14 bases between the two ends. The CDR3 region is CSVVRLADSTDTQYF. DNA for the CDR3: TGCAGCGTTGTTCGGCTAGCTGATAGCACAGATACGCAGTATTTT.

A few counts support this clone. This chain links TRBV5-1 with TRBJ1-6; D possibly corresponds to TRBD1 (5 bases). CDR3 length: 14 residues. Trimming took off 0 bases at V and 8 bases at J, with 9 bases between the two ends. Germline lookup yields CDR1 SGHRS and CDR2 YFSETQ. CDR3 amino acids: CASSLGQTDSPLHF. As DNA, the CDR3 is TGCGCCAGCAGCTTGGGACAGACTGATTCACCCCTCCACTTT.

This chain connects TRBV12-5 to TRBJ2-7; D is ambiguous. Germline V gene lookup returns CDR1 LGHNT and CDR2 FRNRAP. Trimming removed 1 base at V and 3 bases at J, with 7 bases between. This CDR3 region has 13 residues. CDR3 nucleotides: TGTGCTAGTGGTTTGGATTCAGACTACGAGCAGTACTTC. Protein product: CASGLDSDYEQYF.

This clone was found a few times. The V gene is TRBV27, the J gene TRBJ1-1; 7 bases agree with TRBD1. J lost 4 bases, V lost 5 bases, and 10 bases had no gene match. This CDR3 has 15 residues. Per the germline V gene, CDR1 is MNHEY and CDR2 is SMNVEV (reference sequence). The CDR3 loop reads CASSPLTTGLTEAFF. DNA for the CDR3: TGTGCCAGCAGTCCCCTTACGACAGGGCTCACTGAAGCTTTCTTT.

The V and J genes are TRBV6-5 and TRBJ2-5; TRBD2 might be the D (6 bases). V lost 2 bases, J lost 5 bases, and 12 bases lay in between. The CDR3 contains 14 residues. Looked up from germline, CDR1 is MNHEY and CDR2 is SVGAGI. The CDR3 DNA reads as TGTGCCAGCAGTTACGGGGGGTTTGGGGAGACCCAGTACTTC. It yields the protein CASSYGGFGETQYF.

The rearrangement joins TRBV7-8 to TRBJ2-3, with a weak D call TRBD2 (6 bases). The CDR3 loop spans 15 amino acids. With 3 bases removed from V and 1 base from J, the gap between germline ends came to 11 bases. The germline CDR1 and CDR2 sequences are SGHVS and FQNEAQ. Written as DNA, the CDR3 is TGTGCCAGCAGCTTTTTTGCTAGCGGCACAGATACGCAGTATTTT. It specifies CASSFFASGTDTQYF.

J is TRBJ2-5 and V is TRBV6-4; 7 bases map to TRBD1. The germline gives CDR1 MRHNA, CDR2 SNTAGT. J lost 4 bases, V lost 10 bases, and 6 bases had no gene match. The CDR3 contains 12 residues. The CDR3 loop is CANQGEGETQYF. CDR3 coding DNA: TGTGCCAACCAGGGGGAAGGAGAGACCCAGTACTTC.

This clone was counted only a few times. The rearrangement links TRBV19 to TRBJ2-7; maybe TRBD2 (5 bases). Trimming took 3 bases from V and 0 from J, leaving 12 bases between them. Germline lookup yields CDR1 LNHDA and CDR2 SQIVND (reference sequence). The CDR3 consists of 15 residues. The CDR3 DNA follows: TGTGCCAGTAGTATGGAAGGGAGTGGCTCCTACGAGCAGTACTTC. Translating gives CASSMEGSGSYEQYF.

This chain joins TRBV7-2 and TRBJ1-5; no definite D call. The CDR3 loop spans 15 amino acids. Germline CDR1 SGHTA, CDR2 FQGNSA. V lost 1 base, J lost 0 bases, and 7 bases lay in between. The CDR3 DNA is TGTGCCAGCAGCTTAGACTTTGGTAGCAATCAGCCCCAGCATTTT. This encodes CASSLDFGSNQPQHF.

This clone was observed a few times. The chain joins TRBV6-5 to TRBJ1-2; D is uncertain. CDR3 length equals 13 residues. Per germline, CDR1 MNHEY and CDR2 SVGAGI. V was shortened by 5 bases and J by 8 bases, with 15 bases between the two germline ends. For the CDR3, the DNA is TGTGCCAGCAGTAAGGGAGAGCTTAGGGGCTACACCTTC. This encodes CASSKGELRGYTF.